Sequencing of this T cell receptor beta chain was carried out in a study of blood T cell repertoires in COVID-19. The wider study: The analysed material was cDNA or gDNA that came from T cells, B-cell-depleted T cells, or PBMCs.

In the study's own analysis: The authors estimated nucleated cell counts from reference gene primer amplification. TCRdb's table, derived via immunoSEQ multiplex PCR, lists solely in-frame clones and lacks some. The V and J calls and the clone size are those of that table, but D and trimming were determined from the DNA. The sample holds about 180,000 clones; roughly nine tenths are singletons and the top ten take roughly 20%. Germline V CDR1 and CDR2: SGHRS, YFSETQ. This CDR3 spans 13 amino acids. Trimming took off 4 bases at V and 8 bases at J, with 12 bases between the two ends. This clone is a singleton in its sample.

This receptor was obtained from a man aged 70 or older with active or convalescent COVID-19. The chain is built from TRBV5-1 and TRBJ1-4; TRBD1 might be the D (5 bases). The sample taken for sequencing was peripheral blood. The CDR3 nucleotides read TGCGCCAGCAGCCGAACAGGCGCCGAAAAACTGTTTTTT. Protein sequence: CASSRTGAEKLFF.